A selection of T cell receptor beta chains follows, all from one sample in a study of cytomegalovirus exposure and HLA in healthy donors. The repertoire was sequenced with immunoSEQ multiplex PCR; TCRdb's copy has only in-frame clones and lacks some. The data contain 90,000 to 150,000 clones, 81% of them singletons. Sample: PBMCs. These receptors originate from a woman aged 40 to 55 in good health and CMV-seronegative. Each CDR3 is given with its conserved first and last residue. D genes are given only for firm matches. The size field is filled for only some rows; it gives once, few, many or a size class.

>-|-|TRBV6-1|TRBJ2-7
TGTGCCAGCAGTGAAATAATGCGGAACACGGACGAGCAGTACTTC
CASSEIMRNTDEQYF
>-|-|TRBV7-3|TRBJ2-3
TGTGCCAGCAGCTTAACTGGCGGGAGCACAGATACGCAGTATTTT
CASSLTGGSTDTQYF
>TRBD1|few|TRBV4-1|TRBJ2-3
TGCGCCAGCAGTCGAACAGGGGTATCGTACAAAGATACGCAGTATTTT
CASSRTGVSYKDTQYF
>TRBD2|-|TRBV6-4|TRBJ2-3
TGTGCCAGCAGTGACACCGGGACTAGCGGGGGGGATACGCAGTATTTT
CASSDTGTSGGDTQYF
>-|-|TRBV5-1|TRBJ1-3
TGCGCCAGCAGCCTAGACGGCTCTGGAAACACCATATATTTT
CASSLDGSGNTIYF
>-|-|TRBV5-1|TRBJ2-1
TGCGCCAGCAGCTTGGCTCGATGGGGAGCGATCAATGAGCAGTTCTTC
CASSLARWGAINEQFF
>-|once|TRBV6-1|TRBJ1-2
TGTGCCAGCAGTGAGGAGGGACGAGGAGGCTACACCTTC
CASSEEGRGGYTF
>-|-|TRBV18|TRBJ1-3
TGTGCCAGCTCAAAAGGAGGGGCCCCCTCTGGAAACACCATATATTTT
CASSKGGAPSGNTIYF
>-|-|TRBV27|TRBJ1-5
TGTGCCAGCAGTACATTCGGGACAAGCAATCAGCCCCAGCATTTT
CASSTFGTSNQPQHF
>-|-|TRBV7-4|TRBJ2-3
TGTGCCAGCAGCTACAGGGAAACAGATACGCAGTATTTT
CASSYRETDTQYF
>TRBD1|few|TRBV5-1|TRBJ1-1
TGCGCCAGCAGCCTGACAGGGACCCCTGAAGCTTTCTTT
CASSLTGTPEAFF
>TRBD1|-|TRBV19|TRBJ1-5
TGTGCCAGTACTCGAGGACAGGGGGGAGGGCAGCCCCAGCATTTT
CASTRGQGGGQPQHF
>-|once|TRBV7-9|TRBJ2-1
TGTGCGGGAATCCGGGACTTCTCCTACAATGAGCAGTTCTTC
CAGIRDFSYNEQFF
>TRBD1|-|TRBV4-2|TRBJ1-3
TGTGCCAGCAGCCAAAGGGGGCATGGAAACACCATATATTTT
CASSQRGHGNTIYF
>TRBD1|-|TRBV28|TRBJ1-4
TGTGCCAGCAGTTCTGCCGGGACAGCTAATGAAAAACTGTTTTTT
CASSSAGTANEKLFF
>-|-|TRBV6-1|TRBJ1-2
TGTGCCAGCAGTGAAGCGCAGGGGCGGAAAGATGGCTACACCTTC
CASSEAQGRKDGYTF
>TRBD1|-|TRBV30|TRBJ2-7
TGTGCCTGTCAGGGGGACTACGAGCAGTACTTC
CACQGDYEQYF
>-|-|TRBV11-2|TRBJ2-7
TGTGCCAGCAGCTTGTACTCGTCCCGGTACTTC
CASSLYSSRYF
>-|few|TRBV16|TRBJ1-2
TGTGCCAGCAGCCAAAACAGCCCTAACTATGGCTACACCTTC
CASSQNSPNYGYTF
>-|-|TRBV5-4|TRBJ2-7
TGTGCCAGCAGCCCAAAGGAGCCCTCCTACGAGCAGTACTTC
CASSPKEPSYEQYF
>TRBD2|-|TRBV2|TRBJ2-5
TGTGCCAGCAGTTATGGACTAGCTCAAGAGACCCAGTACTTC
CASSYGLAQETQYF
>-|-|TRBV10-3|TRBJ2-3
TGTGCCATCAGTGAAGACAGTAATACGCAGTATTTT
CAISEDSNTQYF
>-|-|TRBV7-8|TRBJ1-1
TGTGCCAGCAGCTTACGTTCCTCCAGGAACACTGAAGCTTTCTTT
CASSLRSSRNTEAFF
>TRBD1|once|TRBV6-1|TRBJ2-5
TGTGCCAGCAGTGGCCGACAGGGGCGGTGGGAGACCCAGTACTTC
CASSGRQGRWETQYF
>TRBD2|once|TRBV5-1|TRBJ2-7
TGCGCCAGCAGCCTCATGGGCGCCACGGGGGGGGAGCAGTACTTC
CASSLMGATGGEQYF
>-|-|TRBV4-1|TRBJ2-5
TGCGCCAGCAGCCAACCTGCGCGGGACCCCGGGGAGACCCAGTACTTC
CASSQPARDPGETQYF
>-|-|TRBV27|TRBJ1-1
TGTGCCAGCAGCAGCCAAGGGGCCACTGAAGCTTTCTTT
CASSSQGATEAFF
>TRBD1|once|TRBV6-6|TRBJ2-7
TGTGCCAGCAGTTTTGATTCGGGACAGGGGGAGAGGTACTTC
CASSFDSGQGERYF
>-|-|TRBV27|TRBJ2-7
TGTGCCAGCATGTCATTGAGGGGGACCTACGAGCAGTACTTC
CASMSLRGTYEQYF
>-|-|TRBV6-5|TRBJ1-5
TGTGCCAGCAGTTCCCAGGGGAGGGATCAGCCCCAGCATTTT
CASSSQGRDQPQHF
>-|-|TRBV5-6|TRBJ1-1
TGTGCCAGCAGCTTAGAGGTAGGAACAGGGATGAACACTGAAGCTTTCTTT
CASSLEVGTGMNTEAFF
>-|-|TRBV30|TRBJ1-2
TGTGCCTGGAGTGTACAAGGGGTCTACTATGGCTACACCTTC
CAWSVQGVYYGYTF
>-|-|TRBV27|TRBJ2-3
TGTGCCACCTCGGTCTTCGACACAGATACGCAGTATTTT
CATSVFDTDTQYF
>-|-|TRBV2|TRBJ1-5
TGTGCCAGCAGTCGAGCAATGGGCAATCAGCCCCAGCATTTT
CASSRAMGNQPQHF
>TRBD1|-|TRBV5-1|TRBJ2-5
TGCGCCAGCAGCTTCATGGGACAGACTCAAGAGACCCAGTACTTC
CASSFMGQTQETQYF
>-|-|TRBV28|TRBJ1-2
TGTGCCAGCAGAAGTACTAGGACGGGCTACACCTTC
CASRSTRTGYTF